The rows below give T cell receptor beta chains drawn from one sample of a study of blood T cell repertoires in COVID-19. Only in-frame clones appear in the TCRdb table, and some are missing; sequencing was by immunoSEQ multiplex PCR. The data contain 120,000 or so clones, around four fifths of them seen just once; the ten biggest clones take up about 5.4%. The sequenced sample was peripheral blood. Receptor source: a man older than 75 with active or convalescent COVID-19. The CDR3 runs from the conserved cysteine through the conserved F or W. A D gene is named only where the DNA matches it firmly. Size is omitted from some rows. Given values are once, few, many or a class for expanded clones.

clone size: few
J gene: TRBJ1-2
D gene: .
V gene: TRBV25-1
CDR3 protein: CASSRNYGYTF
CDR3 DNA: TGTGCCAGCAGCAGGAACTATGGCTACACCTTC

clone size: .
J gene: TRBJ2-6
D gene: .
V gene: TRBV2
CDR3 protein: CASSTRVSGANVLTF
CDR3 DNA: TGTGCCAGCAGTACACGGGTTTCTGGGGCCAACGTCCTGACTTTC

clone size: once
J gene: TRBJ1-2
D gene: .
V gene: TRBV3-1/TRBV3-2
CDR3 protein: CASSQAGQPYGYTF
CDR3 DNA: TGTGCCAGCAGCCAAGCCGGACAGCCCTATGGCTACACCTTC

clone size: .
J gene: TRBJ2-3
D gene: .
V gene: TRBV5-1
CDR3 protein: CASSLVGRITDTQYF
CDR3 DNA: TGCGCCAGCAGCTTGGTTGGCAGGATTACAGATACGCAGTATTTT

clone size: .
J gene: TRBJ2-1
D gene: TRBD1
V gene: TRBV9
CDR3 protein: CASTPTGQLNEQFF
CDR3 DNA: TGTGCCAGCACCCCCACGGGACAGTTAAATGAGCAGTTCTTC

clone size: once
J gene: TRBJ2-1
D gene: TRBD1
V gene: TRBV9
CDR3 protein: CAGSVGQGAYNEQFF
CDR3 DNA: TGTGCCGGCAGCGTAGGACAGGGCGCCTACAATGAGCAGTTCTTC

clone size: .
J gene: TRBJ2-5
D gene: TRBD1
V gene: TRBV6-4
CDR3 protein: CASSEDGTGRETQYF
CDR3 DNA: TGTGCCAGCAGTGAAGATGGGACAGGGAGAGAGACCCAGTACTTC

clone size: .
J gene: TRBJ2-3
D gene: .
V gene: TRBV6-2/TRBV6-3
CDR3 protein: CASSYTDGGTDTQYF
CDR3 DNA: TGTGCCAGCAGTTACACCGATGGAGGCACAGATACGCAGTATTTT

clone size: .
J gene: TRBJ2-7
D gene: .
V gene: TRBV7-2
CDR3 protein: CASSSRDFYEQYF
CDR3 DNA: TGTGCCAGCAGCTCCCGAGATTTCTACGAGCAGTACTTC

clone size: .
J gene: TRBJ2-5
D gene: .
V gene: TRBV18
CDR3 protein: CASSGGQWETQYF
CDR3 DNA: TGTGCCAGCTCGGGTGGACAGTGGGAGACCCAGTACTTC

clone size: once
J gene: TRBJ2-3
D gene: .
V gene: TRBV10-3
CDR3 protein: CAISEGGPRADTQYF
CDR3 DNA: TGTGCCATCAGTGAGGGAGGGCCTAGAGCAGATACGCAGTATTTT

clone size: once
J gene: TRBJ2-5
D gene: .
V gene: TRBV7-2
CDR3 protein: CASSPQKWTQYF
CDR3 DNA: TGTGCCAGCAGCCCCCAGAAGTGGACCCAGTACTTC

clone size: .
J gene: TRBJ2-7
D gene: .
V gene: TRBV6-6
CDR3 protein: CASSPLREQYF
CDR3 DNA: TGTGCCAGCAGCCCCTTGAGGGAGCAGTACTTC

clone size: .
J gene: TRBJ2-1
D gene: TRBD1
V gene: TRBV14
CDR3 protein: CASSQLLTGTSYNEQFF
CDR3 DNA: TGTGCCAGCAGCCAACTATTGACAGGGACCTCCTACAATGAGCAGTTCTTC

clone size: few
J gene: TRBJ1-5
D gene: TRBD1
V gene: TRBV27
CDR3 protein: CASNRGSQPQHF
CDR3 DNA: TGTGCCAGCAACAGGGGGAGTCAGCCCCAGCATTTT

clone size: .
J gene: TRBJ2-6
D gene: TRBD2
V gene: TRBV7-2
CDR3 protein: CASGGGAGANVLTF
CDR3 DNA: TGTGCCAGCGGGGGAGGGGCTGGGGCCAACGTCCTGACTTTC

clone size: .
J gene: TRBJ1-1
D gene: .
V gene: TRBV29-1
CDR3 protein: CSVTTAVGTEAFF
CDR3 DNA: TGCAGCGTTACAACAGCCGTGGGCACTGAAGCTTTCTTT

clone size: .
J gene: TRBJ1-2
D gene: .
V gene: TRBV25-1
CDR3 protein: CASSEFGTQLYGYTF
CDR3 DNA: TGTGCCAGCAGTGAATTTGGGACACAACTCTATGGCTACACCTTC